This passage covers 9 T cell receptor beta chains from one sample sequenced in a study of blood T cells in healthy people across ages. Primed by a sample-barcoded 5' primer and a J-beta primer mix, a second PCR proceeded for 7 to 11 cycles. Using its own MiXCR run on the 5' RACE reads, TCRdb lists one record per CDR3 protein. The sample lists 1 million or so distinct CDR3 sequences; 40% to 45% were seen once. Sequencing was done on a sample of blood. These receptors all come from a woman aged 60-75 years in good health.

The chain is built from TRBV10-2 and TRBJ1-5; tentatively, D is TRBD1 (5 bases). V was shortened by 5 bases and J by 6 bases, with 11 bases between the two germline ends. The CDR3 runs to 13 residues. Germline assignment: CDR1 WSHSY and CDR2 SAAADI. This chain's CDR3 is CASSSGERQPQHF. The CDR3 DNA reads TGCGCCAGCAGTTCGGGGGAGCGTCAGCCCCAGCATTTT.

The chain has TRBV3-1 and TRBJ2-7; D may be TRBD1 (5 bases). Between the trimmed V and J ends, which lost 1 base and 5 bases, there was a span of 12 bases. The CDR3 contains 14 residues. Per germline, CDR1 LGHDT and CDR2 YNNKEL (reference sequence). CDR3 DNA: TGTGCCAGCAGCCAAGCAGTGACAGCAGACGAGCAGTACTTC. This encodes CASSQAVTADEQYF.

This clonotype has a handful of counts. The chain recombines TRBV20-1 with TRBJ2-7; 16 bases line up with TRBD2. The CDR3 is 20 amino acids. V shed 1 base and J 7 bases; nucleotides not matched to a gene: 19. Looked up from germline, CDR1 is DFQATT and CDR2 is SNEGSKA (reference sequence). CDR3 nucleotide sequence: TGCAGTGCTAGAGCCCCGGGACTAGCGGGAGGGCGCCCCACGGGGAATGAGCAGTACTTC. It translates to CSARAPGLAGGRPTGNEQYF.

This chain connects TRBV29-1 to TRBJ2-1, with 8 bases aligning to TRBD1. With the DNA end fitting TRBJ2-7 better, the J assignment may be wrong. CDR1 SQVTM and CDR2 ANQGSEA come from the germline V gene. CDR3 length: 15 residues. CDR3 DNA: TGCAGCGTTGAAGATGATGACAGGGGTCACAATGAGCAGTACTTC. Its protein is CSVEDDDRGHNEQYF.

In the case of this clonotype: The junction does not match germline at one end; this may be a read error. V is TRBV5-1 and J is TRBJ2-5; the D gene is possibly TRBD2 (6 bases). The CDR3 consists of 14 residues. Germline lookup yields CDR1 SGHRS and CDR2 YFSETQ. The DNA of the CDR3 is TGCGCCGGCAGCGCGGGACGAAGACAAGAGACCCAGTACTTC. Its translation is CAGSAGRRQETQYF.

V is TRBV20-1 and J is TRBJ2-4, with TRBD1 as a possible D gene (6 bases). Germline CDR1 is DFQATT and CDR2 is SNEGSKA (reference sequence). The CDR3 contains 22 residues. Trimming removed 1 base from V and 0 bases from J, with 31 bases in between. This CDR3 is CSARADGRQAFRGRGAKNIQYF. CDR3 coding DNA: TGCAGTGCTAGAGCTGATGGCCGACAGGCCTTTAGGGGACGAGGAGCCAAAAACATTCAGTACTTC.

The chain recombines TRBV14 with TRBJ2-5; D remains ambiguous. V lost 4 bases to trimming and J lost 5 bases, with 11 bases between them. The CDR3 length is 13 residues. Germline V gene sequence: CDR1 SGHDN, CDR2 FVKESK. In DNA form, the CDR3 reads TGTGCCAGCAGCCCTATAGTGGGTGAGACCCAGTACTTC. Translated: CASSPIVGETQYF.

V and J are TRBV6-5 and TRBJ2-4; 7 bases fit TRBD2. The J call is in doubt because the DNA end fits TRBJ2-7 better. The CDR3 totals 14 residues. From germline, CDR1 is MNHEY and CDR2 SVGAGI. The CDR3 reads CASRRAGTLYEQYF. The CDR3 DNA reads as TGTGCCAGCAGGAGAGCGGGGACCCTCTACGAGCAGTACTTC.

V gene TRBV12-3 or TRBV12-4 combines with J gene TRBJ2-1; 7 nucleotides line up with TRBD2. The CDR3 has 15 residues. Trimming at V came to 3 bases and at J to 8 bases, leaving 10 bases not matched to a gene. CDR3 sequence reads: CASSLGGSGGHEQFF. The CDR3 DNA is TGTGCCAGCAGTTTGGGGGGGTCTGGAGGGCATGAGCAGTTCTTC.